The rows below give T cell receptor beta chains drawn from one sample of a study of T cell repertoires in cytomegalovirus infection. TCRdb ran MiXCR on the reads and lists one entry per CDR3 protein. The profile shows some 270,000 distinct CDR3 sequences, 20% to 25% of them singletons. No antigen has been assigned to these receptors. The material sequenced was cultured PBMCs, taken from culture after CMV antigen stimulation. These TCRs come from a human donor in good health (CMV status not recorded). Some clones in this sample may be carry-over from other donors' samples. The CDR3 runs from the conserved cysteine through the conserved F or W.

V: TRBV19; length: 17; CDR3: CASSIDRGTGLNYGYTF
V: TRBV7-9; length: 15; CDR3: CASSLNRRSTDTQYF
V: TRBV12-3/TRBV12-4; length: 15; CDR3: CASSRMGQTNYGYTF
V: TRBV7-2; length: 15; CDR3: CASSLKAGSYNEQFF
V: TRBV4-1; length: 17; CDR3: CASSQEGWRGHYNEQFF
V: TRBV6-2/TRBV6-3; length: 14; CDR3: CASTGHSSYNEQFF
V: TRBV27; length: 14; CDR3: CASSWVASGYEQYF
V: TRBV6-1; length: 14; CDR3: CASRAPGMPYEQYF
V: TRBV12-3/TRBV12-4; length: 13; CDR3: CASGLGGFGTQYF
V: TRBV4-1; length: 16; CDR3: CASSQDIIRGNEKLFF
V: TRBV18; length: 17; CDR3: CASSAGETGHSNQPQHF
V: TRBV11-3; length: 12; CDR3: CASSFSNTEAFF
V: TRBV19; length: 12; CDR3: CASSISVYGYTF
V: TRBV12-3/TRBV12-4; length: 15; CDR3: CASSRRQGGNSPLHF
V: TRBV6-6; length: 15; CDR3: CASSRPGTGVYEQYF
V: TRBV27; length: 14; CDR3: CASREQGAGNEQFF
V: TRBV7-6; length: 15; CDR3: CASSLGTAKTDEQFF
V: TRBV20-1; length: 13; CDR3: CSAPGTSVYEQYF
V: TRBV20-1; length: 14; CDR3: CSARTSERPDTQYF
V: TRBV18; length: 16; CDR3: CASSPPQGTSYNEQFF
V: TRBV7-3; length: 15; CDR3: CASSSGQTRYNEQFF
V: TRBV7-2; length: 16; CDR3: CACRTSGSANTGELFF
V: TRBV18; length: 14; CDR3: CASSPGTAKETQYF
V: TRBV5-1; length: 15; CDR3: CASSRVAGVVNEQFF
V: TRBV27; length: 15; CDR3: CASRGQGSGANVLTF
V: TRBV5-6; length: 12; CDR3: CASSLAADTQYF
V: TRBV7-9; length: 14; CDR3: CASSGRGGNQPQHF
V: TRBV7-9; length: 17; CDR3: CASSLGWQGARDTEAFF
V: TRBV7-3; length: 17; CDR3: CASSTRGGASGINEQFF
V: TRBV4-1; length: 18; CDR3: CASSQDLPSPAGVGEQFF
V: TRBV6-5; length: 16; CDR3: CASSSRTSGIFHEQYF
V: TRBV19; length: 14; CDR3: CASIGEQGFDEQFF
V: TRBV27; length: 14; CDR3: CASSLGQNSYEQYF
V: TRBV4-1; length: 13; CDR3: CASSRAENTEAFF
V: TRBV27; length: 16; CDR3: CASRARGAPNTGELFF
V: TRBV5-8; length: 8; CDR3: CASSTGYF
V: TRBV7-8; length: 17; CDR3: CASSFHFAGAAYNEQFF
V: TRBV18; length: 17; CDR3: CASSPEMAGILNTEAFF
V: TRBV2; length: 13; CDR3: CASSDGGSYGYTF
V: TRBV27; length: 13; CDR3: CASSFMGSDEAFF
V: TRBV6-2/TRBV6-3; length: 14; CDR3: CASSRTGGVTEAFF
V: TRBV29-1; length: 11; CDR3: CSVEAFSEQFF
V: TRBV6-5; length: 13; CDR3: CASSYTTAEGYTF
V: TRBV5-1; length: 16; CDR3: CASSLEWFSGANVLTF
V: TRBV7-2; length: 14; CDR3: CASSLDQTGAGYTF
V: TRBV10-3; length: 14; CDR3: CAINTREGTGELFF
V: TRBV5-6; length: 13; CDR3: CGSSIGVGYGYTF
V: TRBV12-3/TRBV12-4; length: 15; CDR3: CASRTGTGVYNEQFF
V: TRBV7-2; length: 14; CDR3: CASSLAQASTEAFF
V: TRBV29-1; length: 13; CDR3: CSVVFRAIGEQYF
V: TRBV7-9; length: 17; CDR3: CASSLPGPPWMNTEAFF
V: TRBV7-9; length: 10; CDR3: CASAGNEQFF
V: TRBV4-2; length: 16; CDR3: CASSQDETDPYNEQFF
V: TRBV6-6; length: 15; CDR3: CASTTSGRGFYEQFF
V: TRBV12-3/TRBV12-4; length: 16; CDR3: CASQGGVDSAYNEQFF
V: TRBV20-1; length: 16; CDR3: CSARVLRDRVYYGYTF
V: TRBV29-1; length: 12; CDR3: CSVGQGVKGYTF
V: TRBV7-2; length: 16; CDR3: CASSLVGTGRGTEAFF